This is a list of T cell receptor beta chains from one sample in a study of identical twins. MiXCR was run by TCRdb on the 5' RACE reads, yielding one entry per CDR3 protein. The repertoire holds 1.5 million to 2 million distinct CDR3 sequences, with less than 40% as singletons. Material for sequencing was cord blood. The receptors come from a newborn girl in good health. Both conserved end residues are part of each CDR3. The D gene is left open where the match is weak. The size entry is marked missing in some rows and otherwise reads once, few, many or a size class.

V gene: TRBV20-1; D gene: NA; J gene: TRBJ2-1; clone size: NA; CDR3 DNA: TGCAGTGCTAGAGTGACGCGGGAAAGGAGCTCCTACAATGAGCAGTTCTTC; CDR3 protein: CSARVTRERSSYNEQFF
V gene: TRBV20-1; D gene: TRBD2; J gene: TRBJ2-7; clone size: few; CDR3 DNA: TGCAGTGCTAGACTTTGGGGGGGGTACGAGCAGTACTTC; CDR3 protein: CSARLWGGYEQYF
V gene: TRBV7-9; D gene: TRBD1; J gene: TRBJ1-1; clone size: NA; CDR3 DNA: TGTGCCAGCAGCCGACGACAGGGAGGGGATAGGAACACTGAAGCTTTCTTT; CDR3 protein: CASSRRQGGDRNTEAFF
V gene: TRBV5-1; D gene: TRBD1; J gene: TRBJ1-4; clone size: few; CDR3 DNA: TGCGCCAGCAGCCCCGGACAGGGGGCGAAAGCAACTAATGAAAAACTGTTTTTT; CDR3 protein: CASSPGQGAKATNEKLFF
V gene: TRBV9; D gene: TRBD1; J gene: TRBJ1-1; clone size: NA; CDR3 DNA: TGTGCCAGCAGCGTAGGGGCTACAGGGGGCGACGACACTGAAGCTTTCTTT; CDR3 protein: CASSVGATGGDDTEAFF
V gene: TRBV20-1; D gene: NA; J gene: TRBJ2-5; clone size: NA; CDR3 DNA: TGCAGTGCTAGAGGGCACCCAGAGACCCAGTACTTC; CDR3 protein: CSARGHPETQYF
V gene: TRBV9; D gene: NA; J gene: TRBJ2-3; clone size: NA; CDR3 DNA: TGTGCCAGCAGCGTAGCCGAATTGGTAGATACGCAGTATTTT; CDR3 protein: CASSVAELVDTQYF
V gene: TRBV20-1; D gene: TRBD1; J gene: TRBJ2-3; clone size: NA; CDR3 DNA: TGCAGTGCTAGAAACCCAAGACAGGGGGTCACAGATACGCAGTATTTT; CDR3 protein: CSARNPRQGVTDTQYF
V gene: TRBV20-1; D gene: NA; J gene: TRBJ2-3; clone size: few; CDR3 DNA: TGCAGTGCTAGAGAATATAGCACAGATACGCAGTATTTT; CDR3 protein: CSAREYSTDTQYF
V gene: TRBV2; D gene: NA; J gene: TRBJ2-5; clone size: NA; CDR3 DNA: TGTGCCAGCAGGGAACCCTTGCCGGGGGAGACCCAGTACTTC; CDR3 protein: CASREPLPGETQYF
V gene: TRBV4-1; D gene: TRBD1; J gene: TRBJ1-4; clone size: few; CDR3 DNA: TGCGCCAGCAGCCAACCGGGACAGGGTGAAAAACTGTTTTTT; CDR3 protein: CASSQPGQGEKLFF
V gene: TRBV27; D gene: TRBD1; J gene: TRBJ1-4; clone size: NA; CDR3 DNA: TGTGCCAGCAGTTTCGACAGGGGTCGTGAAAAACTGTTTTTT; CDR3 protein: CASSFDRGREKLFF
V gene: TRBV28; D gene: NA; J gene: TRBJ2-1; clone size: NA; CDR3 DNA: TGTGCCGGCAGTTCAAATGAGCAGTTCTTC; CDR3 protein: CAGSSNEQFF
V gene: TRBV18; D gene: TRBD1; J gene: TRBJ2-1; clone size: NA; CDR3 DNA: TGTGCCGGCAAATCCCGCTGGACAGGGGGCTACAATGAGCAGTTCTTC; CDR3 protein: CAGKSRWTGGYNEQFF
V gene: TRBV27; D gene: NA; J gene: TRBJ1-2; clone size: many; CDR3 DNA: TGTGCCAGCAGTTCCCTCGTCACTAACTATGGCTACACCTTC; CDR3 protein: CASSSLVTNYGYTF
V gene: TRBV24-1; D gene: TRBD1; J gene: TRBJ2-5; clone size: NA; CDR3 DNA: TGTGCCACCAGTGACCGTGACAGGGGGGAAGAGACCCAGTACTTC; CDR3 protein: CATSDRDRGEETQYF
V gene: TRBV5-1; D gene: NA; J gene: TRBJ1-5; clone size: NA; CDR3 DNA: TGCGCCAGCAGCTTGGGGACACTCCAATATCAGCCCCAGCATTTT; CDR3 protein: CASSLGTLQYQPQHF
V gene: TRBV6-2/TRBV6-3; D gene: TRBD1; J gene: TRBJ1-5; clone size: few; CDR3 DNA: TGTGCCAGCAGTCAATGGACAGGGGCAAATCAGCCCCAGCATTTT; CDR3 protein: CASSQWTGANQPQHF
V gene: TRBV5-1; D gene: TRBD1; J gene: TRBJ1-1; clone size: NA; CDR3 DNA: TGCGCCAGCAGCTTGGAGGGACAGGGTTTGAACACTGAAGCTTTCTTT; CDR3 protein: CASSLEGQGLNTEAFF
V gene: TRBV14; D gene: TRBD2; J gene: TRBJ2-7; clone size: NA; CDR3 DNA: TGTGCCAGCAGCCATGTGGGACTAGCGGGAGGGCCGTACACCTACGAGCAGTACTTC; CDR3 protein: CASSHVGLAGGPYTYEQYF
V gene: TRBV20-1; D gene: NA; J gene: TRBJ2-1; clone size: few; CDR3 DNA: TGCAGTGCTAGAGCATCAAGCTCCTACAATGAGCAGTTCTTC; CDR3 protein: CSARASSSYNEQFF
V gene: TRBV4-1; D gene: NA; J gene: TRBJ2-5; clone size: many; CDR3 DNA: TGCGCCAGCAGCCGCCTACTCCTTCAAGAGACCCAGTACTTC; CDR3 protein: CASSRLLLQETQYF
V gene: TRBV6-1; D gene: NA; J gene: TRBJ2-7; clone size: NA; CDR3 DNA: TGTGCCAGCAGTGAAGCCAGTTTCTACGAGCAGTACTTC; CDR3 protein: CASSEASFYEQYF
V gene: TRBV20-1; D gene: NA; J gene: TRBJ1-5; clone size: NA; CDR3 DNA: TGCAGTGCTAGAATTTACAGGGATCAGCCCCAGCATTTT; CDR3 protein: CSARIYRDQPQHF
V gene: TRBV7-7; D gene: NA; J gene: TRBJ2-1; clone size: NA; CDR3 DNA: TGTGCTAGCAGCTTAGCCCCGGGGGATGAGCAGTTCTTC; CDR3 protein: CASSLAPGDEQFF
V gene: TRBV29-1; D gene: TRBD2; J gene: TRBJ2-1; clone size: NA; CDR3 DNA: TGCAGCGTTGAAGATCCGCTAGCGGGGGGGCATGGGCAGTTCTTC; CDR3 protein: CSVEDPLAGGHGQFF
V gene: TRBV2; D gene: NA; J gene: TRBJ2-7; clone size: NA; CDR3 DNA: TGTGCCATAAGGGGGTTCTCCTACGAGCAGTACTTC; CDR3 protein: CAIRGFSYEQYF
V gene: TRBV5-1; D gene: TRBD1; J gene: TRBJ1-6; clone size: few; CDR3 DNA: TGCGCCAGCAGCTTGGCAGGGGGCGCCTATAATTCACCCCTCCACTTT; CDR3 protein: CASSLAGGAYNSPLHF
V gene: TRBV9; D gene: TRBD2; J gene: TRBJ2-3; clone size: few; CDR3 DNA: TGTGCCAGCAGCGTCGGGACTAGCGGGAGCAAGGGACTCACAGATACGCAGTATTTT; CDR3 protein: CASSVGTSGSKGLTDTQYF
V gene: TRBV28; D gene: NA; J gene: TRBJ1-5; clone size: many; CDR3 DNA: TGTGCCAGCAGTTTCGGTCAGCCCCAGCATTTT; CDR3 protein: CASSFGQPQHF